The 28 T cell receptor beta chains given below trace back to one sample, sequenced in a study of CD4 T cells in relation to SARS-CoV-2 and coronaviruses. Sequenced by immunoSEQ multiplex PCR; TCRdb stores in-frame clones only, minus some. The sample includes around 69,000 clones, roughly 93% of them seen just once. The unexposed donors gave CD4+ T cells in about 2011-2018, prior to COVID-19. Sequencing input: naive CD4+ T cells from PBMCs. Indicated subset: naive CD4+ T cells isolated by negative enrichment. The receptors were sampled from a human donor in good health.

This chain connects TRBV4-2 to TRBJ2-7, with 11 bases lining up with TRBD2. The CDR3 consists of 18 residues. Germline V gene sequence: CDR1 LGHNA, CDR2 YNFKEQ. V shed 4 bases, J shed 1 base, and the junction held 12 bases outside the gene matches. The CDR3 DNA follows: TGTGCCAGCAGCCCGTTAACTATAGCGGGAGGGGGGTCCTACGAGCAGTACTTC. It yields the protein CASSPLTIAGGGSYEQYF.

CDR3 residues: CASSFLRGESPLHF. CDR3 bases: TGTGCCAGCAGCTTTCTCCGGGGGGAGTCACCCCTCCACTTT. J is TRBJ1-6 and V is TRBV5-8, with D tentatively TRBD1 (5 bases). Germline CDR1 SGHTS, CDR2 YDEGEE. The CDR3 is 14 amino acids. Trimming took 2 bases from V and 10 from J, leaving 13 bases between them.

The rearrangement links TRBV7-9 to TRBJ2-7; 11 bases are a match to TRBD2. After removal of 6 bases from V and 2 bases from J, the junction contained 6 bases not matched to a gene. The CDR3 has 15 residues. The V gene's germline CDR1 is SEHNR and CDR2 FQNEAQ (reference sequence). The CDR3 region is CASRQGLAEPYEQYF. CDR3 nucleotides: TGTGCCAGCAGACAGGGACTAGCGGAACCCTACGAGCAGTACTTC.

This rearrangement joins TRBV7-9 to TRBJ1-3, with D unresolved. Germline CDR1 and CDR2: SEHNR and FQNEAQ (reference sequence). The V and J ends lost 3 bases and 0 bases respectively, with 3 bases between them. The length of the CDR3 is 13 residues. CDR3 region: CASSLNSGNTIYF. The CDR3, as DNA: TGTGCCAGCAGCTTGAACTCTGGAAACACCATATATTTT.

This chain joins TRBV28 and TRBJ2-5; D is unclear. CDR1 and CDR2 (germline): MDHEN, SYDVKM. Between the trimmed V and J ends, which lost 1 base and 2 bases, there was a span of 8 bases. CDR3 size: 14 residues. CDR3 nucleotides: TGTGCCAGCAGTTTATCTAACAGACAAGAGACCCAGTACTTC. Residues: CASSLSNRQETQYF.

The V call is TRBV4-1, the J call TRBJ2-3, with D possibly matching TRBD2 (6 bases). Germline V CDR1 and CDR2: MGHRA, YSYEKL. The CDR3 is 14 residues long. V was trimmed by 1 base and J by 6 bases, leaving 11 bases between them. CDR3 bases: TGCGCCAGCAGCCAAGTGGTAGCGGTGGATACGCAGTATTTT. Its protein is CASSQVVAVDTQYF.

CDR3 sequence reads: CASSYFVAGAVYEQYF. As DNA, the CDR3 is TGTGCCAGCAGTTACTTTGTGGCAGGGGCGGTCTACGAGCAGTACTTC. The rearrangement joins TRBV6-5 to TRBJ2-7, with TRBD1 as a possible D gene (6 bases). Germline CDR1 and CDR2: MNHEY and SVGAGI. Trimming removed 1 base from V and 3 bases from J, with 16 bases in between. This CDR3 is 16 amino acids long.

The rearrangement links TRBV18 to TRBJ1-3; TRBD1 matches at 7 bases. V lost 3 bases to trimming and J lost 0 bases; unmatched junction nucleotides: 2. Germline CDR1 and CDR2: KGHSH and LQKENI. The CDR3 runs 15 residues. CDR3 amino acids: CASSPRDSSGNTIYF. The CDR3 coding sequence is TGTGCCAGCTCACCCCGGGACAGCTCTGGAAACACCATATATTTT.

The chain joins TRBV19 to TRBJ1-1; D possibly corresponds to TRBD1 (5 bases). The CDR3 has 15 amino acids. V lost 5 bases to trimming and J lost 4 bases, with 17 bases between them. Germline loops: CDR1 LNHDA, CDR2 SQIVND (reference sequence). CDR3 region: CASSGRTSGGTEAFF. Here the CDR3 DNA reads TGTGCCAGTAGTGGGCGGACCTCCGGGGGCACTGAAGCTTTCTTT.

This clone was detected once. CDR3 loop: CASTPLGGRNYGYTF. The CDR3 region has the DNA TGTGCCAGTACCCCCTTGGGGGGACGGAACTATGGCTACACCTTC. This sequence joins TRBV19 and TRBJ1-2; the D gene is possibly TRBD1 (5 bases). CDR1 is LNHDA and CDR2 is SQIVND in the germline V gene (reference sequence). V was clipped by 7 bases and J by 2 bases, with 17 bases between them. This CDR3 has 15 residues.

The chain couples TRBV3-1 (or the pseudogene TRBV3-2) to TRBJ1-1; tentative D call: TRBD1 (6 bases). Germline loops: CDR1 LGHDT, CDR2 YNNKEL (reference sequence). This CDR3 has 16 amino acids. Between the trimmed V and J ends, which lost 0 bases and 1 base, there was a span of 12 bases. CDR3 sequence (DNA): TGTGCCAGCAGCCAAGAGAAACAGGGTGGGAACACTGAAGCTTTCTTT. Translating gives CASSQEKQGGNTEAFF.

The V and J genes are TRBV20-1 and TRBJ1-2, with D hard to call. Per germline, CDR1 DFQATT and CDR2 SNEGSKA (reference sequence). This CDR3 contains 11 residues. Trimming stripped 4 bases from V and 4 bases from J, with 7 bases between. This chain's CDR3 is CSATGFYGYTF. The CDR3 DNA reads as TGCAGTGCTACTGGGTTCTATGGCTACACCTTC.

V usage is TRBV2 and J usage is TRBJ2-3; D is unclear. Germline V gene lookup returns CDR1 SNHLY and CDR2 FYNNEI. V lost 4 bases to trimming and J lost 7 bases, with 6 bases between them. The CDR3 runs 11 residues. The CDR3: CASSVGNTQYF. The CDR3 DNA reads as TGTGCCAGCAGTGTGGGTAATACGCAGTATTTT. Full variable domain (outside the CDR3, taken from reference TRBV2 and TRBJ2-3): EPEVTQTPSHQVTQMGQEVILRCVPISNHLYFYWYRQILGQKVEFLVSFYNNEISEKSEIFDDQFSVERPDGSNFTLKIRSTKLEDSAMYFCASSVGNTQYFGPGTRLTVL.

This chain connects TRBV7-2 to TRBJ1-2, with TRBD1 matching over 11 bases. This CDR3 spans 14 amino acids. The J segment lost 13 bases and the V segment lost 1 base, leaving 8 bases of the junction unmatched. Germline V gene data show CDR1 as SGHTA and CDR2 as FQGNSA. DNA for the CDR3: TGTGCCAGCAGCTTAGATGCGGGACAGGGGGTTCGCACCTTC. Its translation: CASSLDAGQGVRTF.

This clone was picked up one time. The chain has TRBV7-9 and TRBJ2-7; D is unclear. Trimming stripped 3 bases from V and 1 base from J, with 4 bases between. The CDR3 length is 12 residues. Germline V gene lookup returns CDR1 SEHNR and CDR2 FQNEAQ (reference sequence). In DNA form, the CDR3 reads TGTGCCAGCAGCTTGGGTTCCTACGAGCAGTACTTC. This sequence encodes CASSLGSYEQYF.

The chain couples TRBV24-1 to TRBJ2-7, with D hard to call. V lost 4 bases to trimming and J lost 0 bases, with 9 bases between them. The germline V gene has CDR1 KGHDR and CDR2 SFDVKD. This CDR3 comprises 14 residues. CDR3 region: CATSDGPSSYEQYF. The CDR3 DNA is TGTGCCACCAGTGACGGACCCAGCTCCTACGAGCAGTACTTC.

This rearrangement joins TRBV4-1 to TRBJ2-5; a weak D match, TRBD2 (6 bases). CDR1 and CDR2 from the germline V gene are MGHRA and YSYEKL. Trimming cost V 2 bases and J 5 bases, with 27 bases left between them. This CDR3 is built from 19 residues. The CDR3 DNA reads TGCGCCAGCAGCCAACCACCAAGGAGGGAGTCCCCCGGGCGGGAGACCCAGTACTTC. This codes for CASSQPPRRESPGRETQYF.

The chain recombines TRBV12-3 or TRBV12-4 with TRBJ1-1; possibly TRBD1 for D (6 bases). The V and J ends lost 5 bases and 5 bases respectively, with 12 bases between them. This CDR3 is built from 13 residues. In DNA form, the CDR3 reads TGTGCCAGCAGTCCACAGGGTCGGACTGAAGCTTTCTTT. Translating it yields CASSPQGRTEAFF.

In this sample, this clone turned up once. The chain joins TRBV7-9 to TRBJ1-3, with D uncertain. V was trimmed by 1 base and J by 0 bases, leaving 7 bases between them. Germline V gives CDR1 SEHNR, CDR2 FQNEAQ (reference sequence). The CDR3 loop spans 15 amino acids. DNA of the CDR3: TGTGCCAGCAGCTTAGAGACCTCCTCTGGAAACACCATATATTTT. It codes for CASSLETSSGNTIYF.

The chain combines TRBV6-2 or TRBV6-3 with TRBJ2-3; possibly TRBD1 for D (5 bases). CDR3 length: 16 residues. V was clipped by 6 bases and J by 0 bases, with 16 bases between them. The V gene's germline CDR1 is MNHEY and CDR2 SVGEGT. The CDR3 DNA reads as TGTGCCAGCAGCCCTAGGGGTTCTCCTAGCACAGATACGCAGTATTTT. Protein: CASSPRGSPSTDTQYF.

The chain couples TRBV29-1 to TRBJ2-1, with 15 nucleotides matching TRBD2. The germline V gene has CDR1 SQVTM and CDR2 ANQGSEA. The CDR3 extends over 15 amino acids. V lost 7 bases to trimming and J lost 1 base; unmatched junction nucleotides: 2. Here the CDR3 reads CSEGLAGGSYNEQFF. CDR3 sequence (DNA): TGCAGCGAGGGACTAGCGGGAGGTTCCTACAATGAGCAGTTCTTC.

The chain uses TRBV30 and TRBJ1-3, with TRBD1 matching 7 bases. Per the germline V gene, CDR1 is GTSNPN and CDR2 is SVGIG (reference sequence). The length of the CDR3 is 15 residues. With 3 bases clipped from V and 0 bases from J, the junction kept 5 bases outside the gene matches. CDR3 DNA: TGTGCCTGGAGGGGGACAGCCAACTCTGGAAACACCATATATTTT. Translating it yields CAWRGTANSGNTIYF.

V gene TRBV5-1 combines with J gene TRBJ1-2; D is possibly TRBD1 (6 bases). Germline values: CDR1 SGHRS, CDR2 YFSETQ. The CDR3 totals 14 residues. V was cut by 3 bases and J by 3 bases, with 12 bases left in between. This chain's CDR3 is CASSSGGGDYGYTF. The CDR3, as DNA: TGCGCCAGCAGCTCCGGAGGGGGAGACTATGGCTACACCTTC.

The chain uses TRBV6-5 and TRBJ2-7, with a tentative D call TRBD1 (6 bases). V was trimmed by 6 bases and J by 5 bases, leaving 14 bases between them. The CDR3 consists of 13 residues. The germline V gene encodes CDR1 MNHEY and CDR2 SVGAGI. In DNA form, the CDR3 reads TGTGCCAGCAGGAGATGGGGGCCCGACGAGCAGTACTTC. As protein: CASRRWGPDEQYF.

This rearrangement joins TRBV30 to TRBJ1-5; unclear D gene. The V gene lost 2 bases and the J gene lost 7 bases, with 12 bases spanning the gap. There are 13 residues in the CDR3. The germline V gene has CDR1 GTSNPN and CDR2 SVGIG (reference sequence). This chain's CDR3 is CAWSRIGGQPQHF. In DNA form, the CDR3 reads TGTGCCTGGAGTCGAATAGGTGGGCAGCCCCAGCATTTT.

This chain's CDR3 is CASNLQGEREAFF. Written as DNA, the CDR3 is TGTGCCAGCAACCTCCAGGGGGAGCGGGAAGCTTTCTTT. The rearrangement uses TRBV12-3 or TRBV12-4 and TRBJ1-1; 7 bases agree with TRBD1. The CDR3 is 13 residues long. J lost 8 bases, V lost 7 bases, and 10 bases had no gene match.

The chain couples TRBV6-5 to TRBJ2-7; a possible D gene is TRBD2 (6 bases). Germline V gene sequence: CDR1 MNHEY, CDR2 SVGAGI. This CDR3 contains 11 residues. V was trimmed by 7 bases and J by 7 bases, leaving 11 bases between them. The CDR3 reads CASTKGREQYF. In DNA form, the CDR3 reads TGTGCCAGCACGAAAGGGAGGGAGCAGTACTTC.

The rearrangement uses TRBV29-1 and TRBJ1-2; D may be TRBD1 (6 bases). Trimming left V 4 bases short and J 3 bases short, with 12 bases between. The CDR3 has 13 residues. The germline V gene encodes CDR1 SQVTM and CDR2 ANQGSEA. Here the CDR3 DNA reads TGCAGCGTTGTAGGAGGGACATACTATGGCTACACCTTC. Translated: CSVVGGTYYGYTF.